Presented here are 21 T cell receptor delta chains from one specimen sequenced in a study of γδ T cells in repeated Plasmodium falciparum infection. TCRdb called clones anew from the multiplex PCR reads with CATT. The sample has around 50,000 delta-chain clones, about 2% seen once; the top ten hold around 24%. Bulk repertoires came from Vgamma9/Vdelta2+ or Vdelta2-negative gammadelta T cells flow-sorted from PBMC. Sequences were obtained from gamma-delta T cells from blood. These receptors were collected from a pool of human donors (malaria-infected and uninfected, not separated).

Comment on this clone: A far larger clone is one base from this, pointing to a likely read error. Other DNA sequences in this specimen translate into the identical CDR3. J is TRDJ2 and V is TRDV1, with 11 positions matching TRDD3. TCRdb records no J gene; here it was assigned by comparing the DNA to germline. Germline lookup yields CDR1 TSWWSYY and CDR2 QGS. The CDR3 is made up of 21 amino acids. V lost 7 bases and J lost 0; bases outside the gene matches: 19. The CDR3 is CALALATEDWGIRALTAQLFF. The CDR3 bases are TGTGCTCTTGCCCTAGCTACCGAGGATTGGGGGATACGTGCTTTGACAGCACAACTCTTCTTT.

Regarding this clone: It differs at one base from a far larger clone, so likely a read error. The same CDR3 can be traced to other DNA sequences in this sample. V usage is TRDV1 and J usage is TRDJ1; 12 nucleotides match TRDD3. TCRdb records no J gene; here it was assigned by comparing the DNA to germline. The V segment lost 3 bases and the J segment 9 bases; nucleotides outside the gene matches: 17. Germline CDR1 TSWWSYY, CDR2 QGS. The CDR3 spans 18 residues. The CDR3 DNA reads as TGTGCTCTTGGGGAGCTTCTCTGGGGGATACGAAGCAAGTTGGAACTCATCTTT. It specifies CALGELLWGIRSKLELIF.

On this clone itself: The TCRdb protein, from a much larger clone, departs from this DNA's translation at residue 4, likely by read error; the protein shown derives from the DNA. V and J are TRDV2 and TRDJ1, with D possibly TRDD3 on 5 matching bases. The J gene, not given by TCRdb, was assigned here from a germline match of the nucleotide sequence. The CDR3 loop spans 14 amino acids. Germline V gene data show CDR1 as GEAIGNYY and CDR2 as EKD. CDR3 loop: CACNTLGLADKLIF. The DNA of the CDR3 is TGTGCCTGTAACACCTTGGGGCTCGCCGATAAACTCATCTTT.

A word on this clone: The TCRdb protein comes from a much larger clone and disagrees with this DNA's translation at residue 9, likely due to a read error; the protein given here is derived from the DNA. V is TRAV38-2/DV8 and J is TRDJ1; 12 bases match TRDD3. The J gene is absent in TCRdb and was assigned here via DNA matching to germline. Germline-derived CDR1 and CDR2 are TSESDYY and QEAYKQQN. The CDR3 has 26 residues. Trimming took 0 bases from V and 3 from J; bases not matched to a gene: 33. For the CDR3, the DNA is TGTGCTTATAGGAGCGCGTGGGCCAATCCTCTCAAAGACCGGTACTGGGGGATACCAATCTCCGATAAACTCATCTTT. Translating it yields CAYRSAWANPLKDRYWGIPISDKLIF.

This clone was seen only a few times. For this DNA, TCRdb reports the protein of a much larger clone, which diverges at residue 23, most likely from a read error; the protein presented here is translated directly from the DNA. CDR3 sequence reads: CALGELHFPFLQFLRGIRTATGHTDKLIF. In DNA form, the CDR3 reads TGTGCTCTTGGGGAACTCCACTTCCCCTTCCTACAGTTTTTGAGGGGGATACGCACAGCTACGGGGCACACCGATAAACTCATCTTT. The V gene is TRDV1, the J gene TRDJ1; D is possibly TRDD3 (10 bases). The J gene, missing from TCRdb, was assigned here through DNA to germline matching. From germline, CDR1 is TSWWSYY and CDR2 QGS. The V and J ends lost 0 bases and 0 bases respectively, with 50 bases between them. This CDR3 is 29 amino acids long.

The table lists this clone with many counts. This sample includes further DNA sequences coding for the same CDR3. The CDR3 sequence: CALGEPPGPGHPDKLIF. CDR3 nucleotides: TGTGCTCTTGGGGAACCCCCAGGTCCAGGTCACCCCGATAAACTCATCTTT. This chain connects TRDV1 to TRDJ1; D unclear. CDR3 length equals 17 residues. Germline V gene lookup returns CDR1 TSWWSYY and CDR2 QGS. Trimming stripped 1 base from V and 3 bases from J, with 18 bases between.

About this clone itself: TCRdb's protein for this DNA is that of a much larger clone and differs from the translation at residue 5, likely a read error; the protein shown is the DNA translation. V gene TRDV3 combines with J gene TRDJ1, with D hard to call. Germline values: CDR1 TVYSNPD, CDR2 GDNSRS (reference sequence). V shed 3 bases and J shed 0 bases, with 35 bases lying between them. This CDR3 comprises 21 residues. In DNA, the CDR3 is TGTGCCTTCACTATTGTACCTTACGGCAGCCCGTATCATGCTAACACCGATAAACTCATCTTT. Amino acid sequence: CAFTIVPYGSPYHANTDKLIF.

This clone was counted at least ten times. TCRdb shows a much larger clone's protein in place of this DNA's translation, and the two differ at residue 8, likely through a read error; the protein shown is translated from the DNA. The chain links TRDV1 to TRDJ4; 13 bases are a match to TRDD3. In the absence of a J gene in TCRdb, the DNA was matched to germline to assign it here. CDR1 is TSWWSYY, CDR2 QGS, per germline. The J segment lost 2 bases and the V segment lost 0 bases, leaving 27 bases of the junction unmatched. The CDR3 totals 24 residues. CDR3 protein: CALGELTYPLPTGPTGGYARPLIF. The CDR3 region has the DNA TGTGCTCTTGGGGAACTAACTTATCCGCTTCCTACGGGTCCTACTGGGGGATACGCGAGACCCCTGATCTTT.

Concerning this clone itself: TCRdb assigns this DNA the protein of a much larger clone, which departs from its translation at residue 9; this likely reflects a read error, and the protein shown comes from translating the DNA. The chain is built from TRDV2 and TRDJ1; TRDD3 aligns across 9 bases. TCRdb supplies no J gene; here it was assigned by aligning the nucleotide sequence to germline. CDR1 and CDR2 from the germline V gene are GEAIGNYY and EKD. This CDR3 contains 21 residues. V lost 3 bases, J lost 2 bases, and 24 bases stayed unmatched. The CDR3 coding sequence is TGTGCCTGTGACCCGGTCAGGGCCAGCTGGGGGATGCCGGAGGGGACCGATAAACTCATCTTT. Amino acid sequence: CACDPVRASWGMPEGTDKLIF.

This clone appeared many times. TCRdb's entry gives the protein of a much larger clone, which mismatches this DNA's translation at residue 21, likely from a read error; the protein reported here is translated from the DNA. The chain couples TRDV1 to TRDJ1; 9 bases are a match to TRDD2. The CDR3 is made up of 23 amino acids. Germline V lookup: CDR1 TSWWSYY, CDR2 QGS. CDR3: CALGEPHHLPTSTGRKYTDKPIF. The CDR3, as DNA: TGTGCTCTTGGGGAACCCCATCACCTTCCTACAAGTACTGGTCGAAAATACACCGATAAACCCATCTTT.

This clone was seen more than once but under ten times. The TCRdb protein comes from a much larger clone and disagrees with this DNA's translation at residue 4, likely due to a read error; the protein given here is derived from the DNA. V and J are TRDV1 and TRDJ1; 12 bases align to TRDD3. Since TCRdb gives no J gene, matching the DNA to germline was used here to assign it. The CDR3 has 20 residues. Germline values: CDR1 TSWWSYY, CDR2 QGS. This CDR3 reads CALEELRPYWGIPRADKLIF. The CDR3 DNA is TGTGCTCTTGAGGAACTACGTCCTTACTGGGGGATACCTCGAGCCGATAAACTCATCTTT.

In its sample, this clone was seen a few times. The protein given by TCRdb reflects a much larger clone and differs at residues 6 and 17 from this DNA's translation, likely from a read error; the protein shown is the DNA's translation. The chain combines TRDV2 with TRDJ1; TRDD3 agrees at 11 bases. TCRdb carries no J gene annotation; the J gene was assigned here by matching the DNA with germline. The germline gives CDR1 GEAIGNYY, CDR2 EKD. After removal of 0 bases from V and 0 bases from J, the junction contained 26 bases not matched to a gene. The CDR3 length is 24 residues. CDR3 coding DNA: TGTGCCTGTGACACCGCTATCCCTTACTCAGACTGGGGGATAGGAACGGATTACACCGATAAACTCATCTTT. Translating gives CACDTAIPYSDWGIGTDYTDKLIF.

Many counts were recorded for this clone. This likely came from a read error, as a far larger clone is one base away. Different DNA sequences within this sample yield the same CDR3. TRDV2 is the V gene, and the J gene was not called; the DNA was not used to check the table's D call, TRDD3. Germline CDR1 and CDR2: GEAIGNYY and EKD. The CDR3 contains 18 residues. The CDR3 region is CACDTVTSGGYGPDKLIF. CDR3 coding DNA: TGTGCCTGTGACACCGTAACCTCTGGGGGATACGGTCCCGATAAACTCATCTTC.

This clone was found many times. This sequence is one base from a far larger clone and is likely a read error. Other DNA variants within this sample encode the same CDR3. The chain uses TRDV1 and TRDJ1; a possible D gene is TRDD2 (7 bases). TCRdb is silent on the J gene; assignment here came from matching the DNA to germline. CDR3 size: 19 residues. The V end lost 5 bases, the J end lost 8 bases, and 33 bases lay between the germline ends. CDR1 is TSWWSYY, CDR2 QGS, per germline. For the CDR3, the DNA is TGTGCTCTTGGGAAGGCCATATTCCTACTCGGCTGGGGATGGAACAAACTCATCTTT. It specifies CALGKAIFLLGWGWNKLIF.

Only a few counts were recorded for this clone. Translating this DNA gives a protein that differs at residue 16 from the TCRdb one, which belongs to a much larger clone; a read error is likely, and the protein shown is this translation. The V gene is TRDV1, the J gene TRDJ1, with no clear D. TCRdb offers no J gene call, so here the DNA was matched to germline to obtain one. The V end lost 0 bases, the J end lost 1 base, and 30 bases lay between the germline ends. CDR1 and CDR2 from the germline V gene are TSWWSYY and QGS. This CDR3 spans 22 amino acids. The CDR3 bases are TGTGCTCTTGGGGAACTCTTCTATAACAGCCACTGCCCTTTTGAACTCACCGATAAACTCATCTTT. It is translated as CALGELFYNSHCPFELTDKLIF.

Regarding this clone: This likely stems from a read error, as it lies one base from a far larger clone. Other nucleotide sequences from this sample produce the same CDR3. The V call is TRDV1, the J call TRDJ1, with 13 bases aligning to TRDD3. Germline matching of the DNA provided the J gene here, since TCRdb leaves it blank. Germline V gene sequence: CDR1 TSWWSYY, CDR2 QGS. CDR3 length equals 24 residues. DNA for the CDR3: TGTGCCCTTGGGAACCGAGGGTGGCCTTCCTCACGGGGTACTGGGGGATACGCGGTTGGAAAACTCATCTTT. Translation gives CALGNRGWPSSRGTGGYAVGKLIF.

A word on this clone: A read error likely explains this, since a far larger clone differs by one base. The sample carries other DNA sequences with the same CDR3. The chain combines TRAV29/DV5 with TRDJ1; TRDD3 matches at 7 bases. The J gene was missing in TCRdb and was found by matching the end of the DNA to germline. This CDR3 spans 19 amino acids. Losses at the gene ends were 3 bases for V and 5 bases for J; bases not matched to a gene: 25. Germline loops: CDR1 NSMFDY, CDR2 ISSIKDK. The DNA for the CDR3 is TGTGCAGCAACCCTAGTCCGGCGGAGGTACTGGGGACCGGAAGATAAACTCATCTTT. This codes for CAATLVRRRYWGPEDKLIF.

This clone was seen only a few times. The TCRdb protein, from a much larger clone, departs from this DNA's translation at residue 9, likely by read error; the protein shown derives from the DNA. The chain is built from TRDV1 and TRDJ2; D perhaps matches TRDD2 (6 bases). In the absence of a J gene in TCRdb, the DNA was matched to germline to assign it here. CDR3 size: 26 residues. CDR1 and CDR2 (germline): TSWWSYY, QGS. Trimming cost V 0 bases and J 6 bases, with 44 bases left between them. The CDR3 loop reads CALGELISHWNRVYLLPPLRAAQLFF. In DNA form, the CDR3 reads TGTGCTCTTGGGGAACTAATATCACACTGGAATAGAGTATACCTCCTACCCCCGCTTCGGGCAGCACAACTCTTCTTT.

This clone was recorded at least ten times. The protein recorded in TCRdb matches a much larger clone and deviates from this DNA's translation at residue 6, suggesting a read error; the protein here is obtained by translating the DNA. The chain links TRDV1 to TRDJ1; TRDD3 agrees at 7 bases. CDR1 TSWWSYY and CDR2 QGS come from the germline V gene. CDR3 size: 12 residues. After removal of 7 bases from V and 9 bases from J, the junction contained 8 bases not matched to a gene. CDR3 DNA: TGTGCTCTTGTATCAATGGATACGGAACTCATCTTT. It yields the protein CALVSMDTELIF.

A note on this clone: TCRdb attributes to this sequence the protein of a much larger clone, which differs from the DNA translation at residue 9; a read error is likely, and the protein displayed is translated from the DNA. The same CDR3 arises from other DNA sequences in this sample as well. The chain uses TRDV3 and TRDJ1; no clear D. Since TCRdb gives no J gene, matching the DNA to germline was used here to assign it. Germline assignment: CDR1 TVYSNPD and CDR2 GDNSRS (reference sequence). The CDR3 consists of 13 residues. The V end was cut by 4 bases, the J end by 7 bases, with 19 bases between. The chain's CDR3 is CAWNARICSKLIF. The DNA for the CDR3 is TGTGCCTGGAATGCAAGGATCTGCAGTAAACTCATCTTT.

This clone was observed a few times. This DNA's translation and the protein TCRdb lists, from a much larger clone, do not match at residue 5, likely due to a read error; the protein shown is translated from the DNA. Here the CDR3 reads CALGCRRPFLMLVTGGPLYTDKLIF. CDR3 DNA: TGTGCTCTTGGGTGTCGTAGGCCTTTCCTAATGTTGGTTACTGGGGGACCGCTGTACACCGATAAACTCATCTTT. V and J are TRDV1 and TRDJ1; 9 nucleotides line up with TRDD3. Here the J gene came from matching the DNA to germline, since TCRdb omits it. This CDR3 region has 25 residues. Germline CDR1 is TSWWSYY and CDR2 is QGS. V shed 5 bases, J shed 0 bases, and the junction held 34 bases outside the gene matches.